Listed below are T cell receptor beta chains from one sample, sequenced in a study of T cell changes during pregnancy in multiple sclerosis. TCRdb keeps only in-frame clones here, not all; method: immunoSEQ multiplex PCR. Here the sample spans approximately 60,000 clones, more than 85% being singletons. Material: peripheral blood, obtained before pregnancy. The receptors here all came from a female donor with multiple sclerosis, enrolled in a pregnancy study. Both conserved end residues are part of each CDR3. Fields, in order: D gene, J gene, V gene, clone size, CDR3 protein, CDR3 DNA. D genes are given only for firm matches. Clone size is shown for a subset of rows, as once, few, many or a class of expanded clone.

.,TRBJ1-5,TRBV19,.,CASSMGGSGQPQHF,TGTGCCAGTAGTATGGGTGGTTCGGGGCAGCCCCAGCATTTT
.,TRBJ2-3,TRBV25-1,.,CASGMGGGRDTQYF,TGTGCCAGCGGGATGGGAGGAGGGAGGGATACGCAGTATTTT
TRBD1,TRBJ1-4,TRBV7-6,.,CASSGGTDTYEKLFF,TGTGCCAGCAGCGGCGGGACAGATACTTATGAAAAACTGTTTTTT
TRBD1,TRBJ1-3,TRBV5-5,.,CASSPLGQGAGNTIYF,TGTGCCAGCAGCCCGTTGGGACAGGGGGCAGGAAACACCATATATTTT
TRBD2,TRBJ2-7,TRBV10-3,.,CAISRLAGATPYEQYF,TGTGCCATCAGCCGACTAGCGGGGGCGACCCCCTACGAGCAGTACTTC
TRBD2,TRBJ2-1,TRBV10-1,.,CASMGTSGGSSYNEQFF,TGCGCCAGCATGGGGACTAGCGGGGGTAGCTCCTACAATGAGCAGTTCTTC
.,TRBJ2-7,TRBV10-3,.,CAISEGSEQYF,TGTGCCATCAGTGAAGGGAGCGAGCAGTACTTC
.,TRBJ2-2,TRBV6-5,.,CASSYSGGNAGELFF,TGTGCCAGCAGTTACTCAGGGGGAAATGCCGGGGAGCTGTTTTTT
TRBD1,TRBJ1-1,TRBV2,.,CASSDQGANTEAFF,TGTGCCAGCAGTGATCAGGGGGCGAACACTGAAGCTTTCTTT
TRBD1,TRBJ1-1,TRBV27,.,CASILRGRGRISNTEAFF,TGTGCCAGCATTCTACGGGGCAGGGGGCGTATTTCGAACACTGAAGCTTTCTTT
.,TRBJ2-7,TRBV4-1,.,CASSPGKGAAYEQYF,TGCGCCAGCAGCCCGGGGAAGGGAGCGGCCTACGAGCAGTACTTC
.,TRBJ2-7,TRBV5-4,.,CASSLSYSEQYF,TGTGCCAGCAGCCTTTCCTACAGCGAGCAGTACTTC
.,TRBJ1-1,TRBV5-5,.,CASSLSQGNTEAFF,TGTGCCAGCAGCTTGTCTCAGGGGAACACTGAAGCTTTCTTT
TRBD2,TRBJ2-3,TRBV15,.,CATSRAYGGGPTDTQYF,TGTGCCACCAGCAGAGCCTATGGCGGGGGGCCGACAGATACGCAGTATTTT
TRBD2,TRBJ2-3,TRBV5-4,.,CASSLAAGGPTDTQYF,TGTGCCAGCAGCTTGGCAGCGGGGGGACCCACAGATACGCAGTATTTT
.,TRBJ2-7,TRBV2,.,CASSASRQPLSEQYF,TGTGCCAGCAGTGCCTCTAGGCAGCCGCTCTCCGAGCAGTACTTC
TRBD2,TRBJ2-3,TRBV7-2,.,CASSPSGGEGDTQYF,TGTGCCAGCAGCCCTAGCGGGGGGGAGGGAGATACGCAGTATTTT
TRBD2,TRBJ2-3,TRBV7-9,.,CASSFPAGGPGDTQYF,TGTGCCAGCAGCTTCCCAGCGGGGGGGCCTGGAGATACGCAGTATTTT
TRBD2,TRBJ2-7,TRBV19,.,CASSVSGGTSYEQYF,TGTGCCAGTAGCGTGAGCGGGGGAACATCCTACGAGCAGTACTTC
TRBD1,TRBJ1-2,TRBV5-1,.,CASSLADPGQGQYGYTF,TGCGCCAGCAGCTTGGCAGATCCGGGACAGGGTCAATATGGCTACACCTTC
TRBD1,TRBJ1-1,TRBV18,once,CASSLDRGHTEAFF,TGTGCCAGCTCCTTAGACAGGGGACACACTGAAGCTTTCTTT
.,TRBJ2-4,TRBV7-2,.,CASSLQTGVAKNIQYF,TGTGCCAGCAGCTTACAGACGGGGGTTGCCAAAAACATTCAGTACTTC
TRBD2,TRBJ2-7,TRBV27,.,CASSTGGYEQYF,TGTGCCAGCAGCACGGGGGGGTACGAGCAGTACTTC
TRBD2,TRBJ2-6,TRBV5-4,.,CASSRTSGDSGANVLTF,TGTGCCAGCAGCCGGACTAGCGGGGACTCTGGGGCCAACGTCCTGACTTTC
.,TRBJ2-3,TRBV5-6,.,CASSAELTDTQYF,TGTGCCAGCAGCGCGGAGTTAACAGATACGCAGTATTTT
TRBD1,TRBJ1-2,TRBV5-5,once,CASSLDHRDRGVFHTF,TGTGCCAGCAGCTTGGATCACCGGGACAGGGGAGTCTTCCACACCTTC
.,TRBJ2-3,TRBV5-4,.,CASSSKQGADTQYF,TGTGCCAGCAGCTCGAAACAGGGTGCAGATACGCAGTATTTT
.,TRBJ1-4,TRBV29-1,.,CSGKGDQGEKLFF,TGCAGCGGAAAAGGAGACCAGGGGGAAAAACTGTTTTTT
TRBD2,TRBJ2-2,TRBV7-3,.,CASSLTFGGAGELFF,TGTGCCAGCAGCTTAACGTTTGGGGGGGCCGGGGAGCTGTTTTTT
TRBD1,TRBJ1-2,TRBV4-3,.,CASSRRDRGISASGYTF,TGCGCCAGCAGCCGCCGGGACAGGGGAATTAGCGCGTCTGGCTACACCTTC
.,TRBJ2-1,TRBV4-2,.,CASSQSPGESYNEQFF,TGTGCCAGCAGCCAATCCCCGGGGGAGTCCTACAATGAGCAGTTCTTC
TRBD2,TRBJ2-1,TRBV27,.,CASSLWASGLSYNEQFF,TGTGCCAGCAGTTTATGGGCTAGCGGGTTAAGCTACAATGAGCAGTTCTTC
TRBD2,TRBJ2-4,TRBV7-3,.,CASSPGLANIQYF,TGTGCCAGCAGCCCGGGACTAGCGAACATTCAGTACTTC